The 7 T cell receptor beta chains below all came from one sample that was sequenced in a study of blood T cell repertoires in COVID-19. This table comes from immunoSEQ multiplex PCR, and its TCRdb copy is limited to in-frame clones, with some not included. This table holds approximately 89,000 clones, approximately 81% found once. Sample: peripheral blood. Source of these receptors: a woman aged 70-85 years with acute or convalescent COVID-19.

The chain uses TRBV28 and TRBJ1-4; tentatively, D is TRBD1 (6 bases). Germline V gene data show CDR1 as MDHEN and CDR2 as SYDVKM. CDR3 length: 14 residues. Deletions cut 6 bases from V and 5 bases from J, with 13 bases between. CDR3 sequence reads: CASRPTGTNEKLFF. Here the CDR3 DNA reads TGTGCCAGCAGGCCGACAGGAACGAATGAAAAACTGTTTTTT.

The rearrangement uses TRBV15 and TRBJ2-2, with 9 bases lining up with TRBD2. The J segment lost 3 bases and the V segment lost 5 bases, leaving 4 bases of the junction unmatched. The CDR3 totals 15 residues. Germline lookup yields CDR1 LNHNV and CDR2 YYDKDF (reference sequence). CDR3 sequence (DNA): TGTGCCACCAGCTTGCGGGAGGGGGACACCGGGGAGCTGTTTTTT. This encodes CATSLREGDTGELFF.

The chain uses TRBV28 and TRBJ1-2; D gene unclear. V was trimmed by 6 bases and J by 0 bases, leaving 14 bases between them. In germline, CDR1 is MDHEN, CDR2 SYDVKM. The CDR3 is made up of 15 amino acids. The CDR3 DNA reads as TGTGCCAGCAGCCCATGGTACAAAGCTAACTATGGCTACACCTTC. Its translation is CASSPWYKANYGYTF.

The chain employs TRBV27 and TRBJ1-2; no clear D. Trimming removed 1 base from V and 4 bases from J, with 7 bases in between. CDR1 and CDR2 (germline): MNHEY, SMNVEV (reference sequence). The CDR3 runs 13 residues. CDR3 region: CASSLWGGYGYTF. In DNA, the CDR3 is TGTGCCAGCAGTTTATGGGGAGGCTATGGCTACACCTTC.

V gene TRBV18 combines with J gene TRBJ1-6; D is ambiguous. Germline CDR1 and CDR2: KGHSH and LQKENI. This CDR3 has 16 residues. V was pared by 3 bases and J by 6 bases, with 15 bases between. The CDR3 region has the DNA TGTGCCAGCTCACCCTCGTCATCTGGAGGTAATTCACCCCTCCACTTT. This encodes CASSPSSSGGNSPLHF.

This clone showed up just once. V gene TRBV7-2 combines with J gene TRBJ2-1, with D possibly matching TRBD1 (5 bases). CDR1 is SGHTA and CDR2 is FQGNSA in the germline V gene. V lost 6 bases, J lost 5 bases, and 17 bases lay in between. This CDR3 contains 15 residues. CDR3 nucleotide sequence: TGTGCCAGCAGAGGGGTGGGGCAGCTTAACAATGAGCAGTTCTTC. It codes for CASRGVGQLNNEQFF.

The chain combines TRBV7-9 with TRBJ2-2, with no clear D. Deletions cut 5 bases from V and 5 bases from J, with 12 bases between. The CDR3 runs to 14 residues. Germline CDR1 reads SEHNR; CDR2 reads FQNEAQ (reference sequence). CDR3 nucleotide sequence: TGTGCCAGCAGCACCACTGGGCTGACCGGGGAGCTGTTTTTT. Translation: CASSTTGLTGELFF.